The 17 T cell receptor beta chains in this list originate from one sample, sequenced in a study of blood T cell repertoires in COVID-19. Method: immunoSEQ multiplex PCR; TCRdb's copy keeps in-frame clones and lacks some. In the table there are around 180,000 clones, 86% of which are singletons. The sequenced sample was peripheral blood. Receptors were obtained from a woman aged 30 to 39 with active or convalescent COVID-19.

The genes are TRBV5-4 and TRBJ2-7; D might be TRBD1 (6 bases). The CDR3 loop spans 12 amino acids. The germline V gene encodes CDR1 SGHNT and CDR2 YYREEE (reference sequence). Trimming cost V 3 bases and J 3 bases, with 7 bases left between them. The CDR3 loop reads CASSSDSYEQYF. CDR3 bases: TGTGCCAGCAGCTCGGACAGCTACGAGCAGTACTTC.

The gene calls are TRBV27 and TRBJ1-5; no firm D call. V lost 3 bases, J lost 0 bases, and 9 bases lay in between. Germline loops: CDR1 MNHEY, CDR2 SMNVEV (reference sequence). This CDR3 region has 15 residues. The CDR3 bases are TGTGCCAGCAGTTTTGAGCGAGGTAGCAATCAGCCCCAGCATTTT. This gives the protein CASSFERGSNQPQHF.

The rearrangement joins TRBV3-1 (or the pseudogene TRBV3-2) to TRBJ1-2, with 8 bases lining up with TRBD1. The CDR3 has 14 residues. Germline CDR1 is LGHDT and CDR2 is YNNKEL (reference sequence). V shed 2 bases and J 6 bases; nucleotides not matched to a gene: 5. CDR3 residues: CASSQNRDRNGYTF. The CDR3, as DNA: TGTGCCAGCAGCCAAAATCGGGACAGGAATGGCTACACCTTC.

This chain uses TRBV9 with TRBJ2-7, with D possibly TRBD1 on 7 matching bases. The CDR3 length is 14 residues. Per germline, CDR1 SGDLS and CDR2 YYNGEE. Trimming removed 3 bases at V and 3 bases at J, with 13 bases between. CDR3 sequence (DNA): TGTGCCAGCAGCGCGGGGGACAGTATCTACGAGCAGTACTTC. Amino acid sequence: CASSAGDSIYEQYF.

This chain joins TRBV19 and TRBJ1-1; 7 positions match TRBD1. Germline loops: CDR1 LNHDA, CDR2 SQIVND (reference sequence). The CDR3 has 14 residues. Losses at the gene ends were 3 bases for V and 1 base for J; bases not matched to a gene: 2. CDR3 loop: CASSMGQQNTEAFF. In DNA, the CDR3 is TGTGCCAGTAGTATGGGACAGCAGAACACTGAAGCTTTCTTT.

This chain connects TRBV5-1 to TRBJ2-2; 8 bases agree with TRBD2. The CDR3 is 15 amino acids. The V and J ends lost 3 bases and 3 bases, in that order; junction bases with no gene match: 4. CDR1 SGHRS and CDR2 YFSETQ come from the germline V gene. The CDR3 coding sequence is TGCGCCAGCAGCTGGGGACTAGTGCACACCGGGGAGCTGTTTTTT. Translation: CASSWGLVHTGELFF.

This chain links TRBV6-6 with TRBJ2-7; 11 positions agree with TRBD2. Germline V gene lookup returns CDR1 MNHNY and CDR2 SVGAGI (reference sequence). V dropped 6 bases and J dropped 3; count of bases not matched to a gene: 7. The CDR3 consists of 15 residues. This CDR3 is CASRLGTSGYYEQYF. As DNA, the CDR3 is TGTGCCAGCAGACTCGGGACTAGCGGCTACTACGAGCAGTACTTC.

This clone is medium-sized in the sample. The CDR3 loop reads CASSLDGQRNEQFF. DNA of the CDR3: TGTGCCAGCAGCTTAGATGGACAACGCAATGAGCAGTTCTTC. The chain employs TRBV11-3 and TRBJ2-1; D may be TRBD1 (5 bases). Looked up from germline, CDR1 is SGHNT and CDR2 is YENEEA. With 0 bases removed from V and 6 bases from J, the gap between germline ends came to 9 bases. The CDR3 is made up of 14 amino acids.

V and J are TRBV19 and TRBJ2-1; tentatively, D is TRBD2 (6 bases). Trimming cost V 5 bases and J 0 bases, with 14 bases left between them. CDR1 is LNHDA and CDR2 is SQIVND in the germline V gene (reference sequence). The CDR3 extends over 16 amino acids. This chain's CDR3 is CASSPGDFYSYNEQFF. CDR3 DNA: TGTGCCAGTAGTCCCGGGGACTTTTACTCCTACAATGAGCAGTTCTTC.

J is TRBJ2-7 and V is TRBV20-1; D gene unclear. Between the trimmed V and J ends, which lost 3 bases and 5 bases, there was a span of 8 bases. The CDR3 sequence is 11 residues long. Germline lookup yields CDR1 DFQATT and CDR2 SNEGSKA (reference sequence). The CDR3 nucleotides are TGCAGTGCTAGTCCACGAGACGAGCAGTACTTC. Its translation: CSASPRDEQYF.

This chain joins TRBV24-1 and TRBJ2-1; D is possibly TRBD2 (5 bases). V was clipped by 4 bases and J by 10 bases, with 16 bases between them. This CDR3 is built from 14 residues. Germline-derived CDR1 and CDR2 are KGHDR and SFDVKD. The DNA for the CDR3 is TGTGCCACCAGTGACCCCGGACTGAACCAAGAGCAGTTCTTC. Its translation is CATSDPGLNQEQFF.

The chain couples TRBV2 to TRBJ2-7; no definite D call. The CDR3 has 14 amino acids. Trimming pared 3 bases from V and 3 bases from J, leaving 12 bases between. Germline V gives CDR1 SNHLY, CDR2 FYNNEI. CDR3 nucleotides: TGTGCCAGCAGTGATGCCCGGTACCACTACGAGCAGTACTTC. It codes for CASSDARYHYEQYF.

The chain carries TRBV18 and TRBJ1-2; a possible D gene is TRBD1 (6 bases). V lost 6 bases and J 5 bases, leaving 13 bases between the germline ends. Germline CDR1 is KGHSH and CDR2 is LQKENI. The length of the CDR3 is 13 residues. This chain's CDR3 is CASSPDRKYGYTF. The CDR3 coding sequence is TGTGCCAGCTCGCCAGACAGGAAGTATGGCTACACCTTC.

This clone was seen only once. The J gene is TRBJ2-7, the V gene TRBV6-5; TRBD2 might be the D (5 bases). V lost 6 bases and J 2 bases, leaving 14 bases between the germline ends. The germline V gene has CDR1 MNHEY and CDR2 SVGAGI. The CDR3 has 14 amino acids. DNA for the CDR3: TGTGCCAGCAGACAGACTAAGGCTCCCTACGAGCAGTACTTC. Translation gives CASRQTKAPYEQYF.

This clone occurred a few times. The chain links TRBV13 to TRBJ2-7, with TRBD1 as a possible D gene (6 bases). Germline CDR1 and CDR2: PRHDT and FYEKMQ (reference sequence). Trimming stripped 5 bases from V and 3 bases from J, with 11 bases between. The CDR3 covers 13 residues. CDR3 nucleotide sequence: TGTGCCAGCAGCCCAACAGGGCTCTACGAGCAGTACTTC. Amino acid sequence: CASSPTGLYEQYF.

Many counts were recorded for this clone. The chain carries TRBV4-2 and TRBJ2-1; 12 bases align to TRBD2. CDR1 LGHNA and CDR2 YNFKEQ come from the germline V gene. The CDR3 has 16 residues. V lost 4 bases to trimming and J lost 9 bases; unmatched junction nucleotides: 10. CDR3 sequence reads: CASSRWTSGDRGEQFF. The CDR3 coding sequence is TGTGCCAGCAGCCGATGGACTAGCGGGGATAGAGGTGAGCAGTTCTTC.

This chain connects TRBV10-3 to TRBJ2-1, with 8 bases lining up with TRBD2. Looked up from germline, CDR1 is ENHRY and CDR2 is SYGVKD. The V gene end was trimmed by 4 bases and the J gene end by 7 bases; junction bases not matched to a gene: 12. This CDR3 has 16 residues. The CDR3 region is CAISGLSGAGWNEQFF. DNA for the CDR3: TGTGCCATCAGTGGACTTAGCGGGGCGGGATGGAATGAGCAGTTCTTC.